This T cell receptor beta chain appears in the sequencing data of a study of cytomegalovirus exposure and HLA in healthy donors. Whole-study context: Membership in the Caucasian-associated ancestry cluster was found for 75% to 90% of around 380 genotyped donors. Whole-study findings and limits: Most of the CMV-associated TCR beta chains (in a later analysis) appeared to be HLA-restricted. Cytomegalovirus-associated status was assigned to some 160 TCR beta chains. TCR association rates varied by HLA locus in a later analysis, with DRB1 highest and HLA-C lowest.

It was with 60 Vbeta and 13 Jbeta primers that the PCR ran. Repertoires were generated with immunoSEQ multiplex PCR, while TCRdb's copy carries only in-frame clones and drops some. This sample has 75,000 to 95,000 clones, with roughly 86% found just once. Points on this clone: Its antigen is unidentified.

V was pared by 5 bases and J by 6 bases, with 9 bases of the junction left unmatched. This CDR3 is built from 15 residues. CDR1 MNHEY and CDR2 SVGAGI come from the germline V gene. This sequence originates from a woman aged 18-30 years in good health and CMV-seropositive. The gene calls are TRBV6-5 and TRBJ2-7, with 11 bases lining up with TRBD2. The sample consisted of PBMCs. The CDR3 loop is CASSLAGGPLTEQYF. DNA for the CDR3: TGTGCCAGCAGTCTAGCGGGGGGCCCTCTCACCGAGCAGTACTTC.